This note documents a single TCR beta chain sequence. Its antigen is still unknown. The PCR was carried out with 60 Vbeta primers and 13 Jbeta primers. Method: immunoSEQ multiplex PCR; TCRdb's copy keeps in-frame clones and lacks some. The table records 90,000 to 140,000 clones, approximately 70% of them present only once. This specimen belongs to a study of cytomegalovirus exposure and HLA in healthy donors. Study as a whole: Some 200 million T cells yielded some 100 million unique TCR beta sequences, as an earlier analysis found.

The CDR3 totals 16 residues. Germline CDR1 and CDR2: SGHNT and YYREEE (reference sequence). V dropped 0 bases and J dropped 4; count of bases not matched to a gene: 7. Study-wide points: It was taken for granted in presence/absence analyses that sequencing depth across donors was roughly uniform. Specificity of three CMV-associated chains for CMV antigens was verified in vitro. In a later analysis, TCR beta V- and J-gene trimming was associated with a missense DCLRE1C variant.

The V and J genes are TRBV5-4 and TRBJ1-3; TRBD1 aligns across 7 bases. This sequence was found in a man aged 25-40 years in good health and CMV-seronegative. Sequenced sample: PBMCs. The CDR3 DNA is TGTGCCAGCAGCTTGGTGGCAGGGGGATCAGGAAACACCATATATTTT. The encoded protein is CASSLVAGGSGNTIYF.